The TCR beta chain described here comes from a study of blood T cell repertoires in COVID-19. In the study overall: Spain, Italy and the United States supplied samples that represented acute and convalescent COVID-19.

Researchers sorted participants into cohorts using their self-reported clinical history. Contact with a PCR-confirmed or clinician-diagnosed COVID-19 case occurred within 2 weeks of entry. Methods used by the authors: How many nucleated cells were present was estimated from reference gene primer amplification. Sequenced by immunoSEQ multiplex PCR; TCRdb stores in-frame clones only, minus some. The DNA was the basis for D and trimming; V, J and clone size are from that table. The data show hundreds of thousands of clones, around 84% seen once. V dropped 2 bases and J dropped 7 bases, with 14 bases sitting between them. Germline CDR1 and CDR2: SGHTA and FQGNSA. The CDR3 loop spans 14 amino acids.

J is TRBJ1-1 and V is TRBV7-2, with no clear D. The clonotype originates from a man aged 40-50 years who had been exposed to COVID-19. The source material was PBMCs or T cells enriched from blood (not recorded which). The CDR3 DNA is TGTGCCAGCAGCTTAAACTCACCCCGAGATGAAGCTTTCTTT. Amino acids: CASSLNSPRDEAFF.